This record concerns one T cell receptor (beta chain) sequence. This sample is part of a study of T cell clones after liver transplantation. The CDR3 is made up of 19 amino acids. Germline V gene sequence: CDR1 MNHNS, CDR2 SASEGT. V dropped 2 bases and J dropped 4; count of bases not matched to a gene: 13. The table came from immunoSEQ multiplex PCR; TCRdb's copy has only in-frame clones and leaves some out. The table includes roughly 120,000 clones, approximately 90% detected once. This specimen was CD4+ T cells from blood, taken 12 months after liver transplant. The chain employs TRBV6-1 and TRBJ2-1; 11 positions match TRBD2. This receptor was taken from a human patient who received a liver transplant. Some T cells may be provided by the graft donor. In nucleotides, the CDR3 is TGTGCCAGCAGTGAACCTGGGACTAGCGGAGGGAAGGGTTACAATGAGCAGTTCTTC. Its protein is CASSEPGTSGGKGYNEQFF.